One sample yielded the 24 T cell receptor beta chains listed below, sequenced in a study of monozygotic twins with inflammatory bowel disease. For each CDR3 protein, TCRdb gives one entry from its re-call of the 5' RACE reads, without DNA. Its clone listing holds approximately 390,000 distinct CDR3 sequences. Material: blood. The receptor set was obtained from a human donor with ulcerative colitis or Crohn's disease, or a healthy co-twin of an affected twin (not recorded which).

CDR3 protein: CASSLGDAQETQYF. V gene TRBV5-1 combines with J gene TRBJ2-5; checking the TCRdb D call of TRBD1 is not possible without DNA. The CDR3 covers 14 residues. CDR1 and CDR2 from the germline V gene are SGHRS and YFSETQ.

The rearrangement joins TRBV7-2 to TRBJ2-1; TCRdb picks TRBD2, but there is no DNA to check that call. Germline loops: CDR1 SGHTA, CDR2 FQGNSA. There are 13 residues in the CDR3. The CDR3 is CASSFQREHEQFF.

The chain links TRBV30 to TRBJ1-5. Germline assignment: CDR1 GTSNPN and CDR2 SVGIG (reference sequence). This CDR3 has 13 residues. The CDR3 protein is CAWTGGPGQPQHF.

The chain has TRBV9 and TRBJ2-7; the D call of TRBD2 rests on TCRdb alone, since no DNA is present to check it. The CDR3 length is 15 residues. Germline V gene data show CDR1 as SGDLS and CDR2 as YYNGEE. The CDR3 loop reads CASSSGLTRGEEQYF.

The chain couples TRBV20-1 to TRBJ1-2; TCRdb indicates TRBD1, and absent DNA this call remains unverified. The germline V gene encodes CDR1 DFQATT and CDR2 SNEGSKA (reference sequence). The CDR3 runs 14 residues. The CDR3: CSAPSDRSDYGYTF.

The chain combines TRBV12-3 or TRBV12-4 with TRBJ2-1; the D call of TRBD1 rests on TCRdb alone, since no DNA is present to check it. This CDR3 is built from 16 residues. The CDR3 sequence is CASRTFGTGARNEQFF.

This chain links TRBV5-6 with TRBJ1-1; TCRdb proposes TRBD1, but this gene call is untestable without DNA. The germline V gene has CDR1 SGHDT and CDR2 YYEEEE. This CDR3 is built from 15 residues. The CDR3: CASSLVGGSGSEAFF.

The chain carries TRBV29-1 and TRBJ2-7; TCRdb's D call of TRBD1 is untestable without DNA. CDR3 length: 14 residues. The germline V gene encodes CDR1 SQVTM and CDR2 ANQGSEA. This CDR3 reads CSVETGTGLGEQYF.

The chain has TRBV10-2 and TRBJ2-7; TCRdb reports TRBD2, a call that lacks DNA to check it against. The germline V gene has CDR1 WSHSY and CDR2 SAAADI. This CDR3 comprises 15 residues. The CDR3 sequence is CASLASGIPSYEQYF.

The chain joins TRBV20-1 to TRBJ2-5. The CDR3 loop spans 11 amino acids. Germline V lookup: CDR1 DFQATT, CDR2 SNEGSKA (reference sequence). CDR3 sequence reads: CSARLQETQYF.

The CDR3 spells CASSLGGDLNYEQYF. V usage is TRBV7-2 and J usage is TRBJ2-7; checking the TCRdb D call of TRBD1 is not possible without DNA. CDR1 is SGHTA and CDR2 is FQGNSA in the germline V gene. This CDR3 contains 15 residues.

The chain recombines TRBV18 with TRBJ2-5; TCRdb names TRBD2, which stays unverified in the absence of DNA. Germline V gene sequence: CDR1 KGHSH, CDR2 LQKENI. The CDR3 is made up of 17 amino acids. The CDR3: CASSPFGLADGVKTQYF.

The chain uses TRBV7-8 and TRBJ2-5; TCRdb gives TRBD2 as the D gene, but with no DNA this cannot be confirmed. The length of the CDR3 is 16 residues. Germline assignment: CDR1 SGHVS and CDR2 FQNEAQ. The CDR3 spells CASNRASGSMGETQYF.

V is TRBV20-1 and J is TRBJ1-2; as DNA is missing, the TRBD1 call by TCRdb cannot be tested. Germline V lookup: CDR1 DFQATT, CDR2 SNEGSKA (reference sequence). The CDR3 consists of 13 residues. The CDR3 protein is CSVLGSPSHGYTF.

This chain connects TRBV6-6 to TRBJ1-1. Germline assignment: CDR1 MNHNY and CDR2 SVGAGI (reference sequence). This CDR3 has 13 residues. The chain's CDR3 is CASSYDFLGEAFF.

The chain carries TRBV29-1 and TRBJ1-1. This CDR3 spans 13 amino acids. Germline V gene lookup returns CDR1 SQVTM and CDR2 ANQGSEA. CDR3 sequence: CSVEGSLNTEAFF.

CDR3 loop: CSARGAAGELFF. The chain joins TRBV20-1 to TRBJ2-2; TCRdb's D call of TRBD1 is untestable without DNA. The CDR3 contains 12 residues. Germline CDR1 and CDR2: DFQATT and SNEGSKA (reference sequence).

The rearrangement uses TRBV6-2 or TRBV6-3 and TRBJ1-1; the TCRdb call, TRBD1, lacks DNA for checking. Germline values: CDR1 MNHEY, CDR2 SVGEGT. The CDR3 has 15 residues. The CDR3 region is CASSYSPGRRSEAFF.

The J gene is TRBJ2-1, the V gene TRBV24-1; TCRdb indicates TRBD2, and absent DNA this call remains unverified. Germline assignment: CDR1 KGHDR and CDR2 SFDVKD. This CDR3 has 16 amino acids. The CDR3 sequence is CATSDGTSGGRWEQFF.

The rearrangement links TRBV20-1 to TRBJ2-3; TCRdb gives TRBD1 as the D gene, but with no DNA this cannot be confirmed. The CDR3 consists of 14 residues. Germline V lookup: CDR1 DFQATT, CDR2 SNEGSKA (reference sequence). This CDR3 is CSARDRQRTDTQYF.

V usage is TRBV5-5 and J usage is TRBJ2-7; the TRBD2 assignment by TCRdb is unverifiable without DNA. From germline, CDR1 is SGHKS and CDR2 YYEKEE (reference sequence). This CDR3 is built from 15 residues. CDR3: CASSIGTTPVYEQYF.

The chain combines TRBV18 with TRBJ1-1; TCRdb names TRBD1, which stays unverified in the absence of DNA. This CDR3 region has 15 residues. From germline, CDR1 is KGHSH and CDR2 LQKENI. The CDR3: CASSPPGQPNTEAFF.

The chain joins TRBV11-2 to TRBJ2-1; the TRBD2 assignment by TCRdb is unverifiable without DNA. Germline V gene data show CDR1 as SGHAT and CDR2 as FQNNGV. The CDR3 covers 17 residues. The CDR3 reads CASSPTSGRFPDNEQFF.

The chain links TRBV6-5 to TRBJ1-1. This CDR3 is built from 13 residues. Germline V CDR1 and CDR2: MNHEY, SVGAGI. The CDR3: CASSGNMGSEAFF.